This TCR beta chain appears in the sequencing data of a study of blood T cell repertoires in COVID-19. Turning to the study itself: Nucleic acid was either cDNA or gDNA, and it came from T cells, B-cell-depleted T cells, or PBMCs.

Germline values: CDR1 SNHLY, CDR2 FYNNEI. Trimming removed 4 bases from V and 7 bases from J; junction bases left unmatched: 6. This CDR3 region has 13 residues. Per the authors' pipeline: It was from reference gene primer amplification that nucleated cell counts were estimated. The protocol was immunoSEQ multiplex PCR, while the TCRdb copy is restricted to in-frame clones and leaves out a portion. D and trimming come from the DNA, and the V and J calls and clone size come from that table. The sample has around 100,000 clones, approximately 84% seen once. The rearrangement links TRBV2 to TRBJ2-5; 7 bases are shared with TRBD1. This TCR was recovered from a human donor in a cohort sampled during active COVID-19. The sample taken for sequencing was peripheral blood. CDR3 nucleotide sequence: TGTGCCAGCAGTGGACAGGGAATTGGGACCCAGTACTTC. Encoded protein: CASSGQGIGTQYF.